The sequence of this TCR beta chain was determined in a study of T-cell memory formation after mild COVID-19. Overall study context: There were largely donor-specific TCR clusters. Study-level findings and limits: Second-wave clones that peaked on day 37 lacked confirmed SARS-CoV-2 specificity. Later expanders leaned toward CD4+, whereas clones contracting from day 15 to 85 were balanced CD4/CD8. Some SARS-CoV-2-responding clones were already detected in memory before infection.

Of note for this clonotype: Its specificity is not known.

MiXCR, applied by TCRdb to the 5' RACE reads, yields one record per CDR3 protein. Of roughly 110,000 distinct CDR3 sequences in the sample, around an eighth were seen once. CDR3 length equals 14 residues. CDR1 is ENHRY and CDR2 is SYGVKD in the germline V gene. The ends lost 0 bases at V and 4 bases at J; junction bases unmatched: 3. Sequencing was done on a sample of PBMCs or a T cell subset sorted from them (not recorded which). The gene calls are TRBV10-3 and TRBJ2-7; 7 nucleotides match TRBD1. The sequence was obtained from an adult woman who had mild COVID-19 (a few samples of this study predate the infection). Cell type and time point are not known. DNA for the CDR3: TGTGCCATCAGTGAGTCTGGGACAGTGTACGAGCAGTACTTC. This gives the protein CAISESGTVYEQYF.